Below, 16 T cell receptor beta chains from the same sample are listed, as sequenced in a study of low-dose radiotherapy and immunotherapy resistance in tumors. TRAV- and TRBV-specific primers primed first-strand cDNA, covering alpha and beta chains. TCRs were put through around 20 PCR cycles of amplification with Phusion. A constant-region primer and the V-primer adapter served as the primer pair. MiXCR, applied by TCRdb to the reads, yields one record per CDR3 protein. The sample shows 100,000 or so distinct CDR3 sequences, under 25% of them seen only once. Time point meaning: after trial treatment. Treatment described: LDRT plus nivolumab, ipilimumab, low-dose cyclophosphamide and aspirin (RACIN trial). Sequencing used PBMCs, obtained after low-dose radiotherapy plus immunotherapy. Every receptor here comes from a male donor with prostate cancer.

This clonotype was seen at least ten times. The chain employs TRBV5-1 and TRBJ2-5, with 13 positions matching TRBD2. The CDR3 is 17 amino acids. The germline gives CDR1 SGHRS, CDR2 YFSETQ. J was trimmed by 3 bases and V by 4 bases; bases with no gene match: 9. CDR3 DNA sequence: TGCGCCAGCAGCGGGAGACTAGCGGGGGGCCTTAAAGAGACCCAGTACTTC. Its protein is CASSGRLAGGLKETQYF.

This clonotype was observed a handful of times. The CDR3 region is CASSRGLRNEQFF. Here the CDR3 DNA reads TGTGCCAGCAGCCGGGGACTTCGCAATGAGCAGTTCTTC. This sequence joins TRBV11-2 and TRBJ2-1; possible D gene TRBD2, 6 bases. The germline V and J ends were trimmed by 5 bases and 6 bases, with 11 bases remaining between them. This CDR3 is built from 13 residues. CDR1 is SGHAT and CDR2 is FQNNGV in the germline V gene.

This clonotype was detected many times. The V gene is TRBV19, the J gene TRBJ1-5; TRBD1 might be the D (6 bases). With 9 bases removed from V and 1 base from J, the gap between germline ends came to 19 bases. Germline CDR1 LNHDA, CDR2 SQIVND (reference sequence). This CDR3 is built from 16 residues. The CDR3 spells CARPKPNRESNQPQHF. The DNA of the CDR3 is TGTGCCAGGCCGAAGCCTAACAGGGAAAGCAATCAGCCCCAGCATTTT.

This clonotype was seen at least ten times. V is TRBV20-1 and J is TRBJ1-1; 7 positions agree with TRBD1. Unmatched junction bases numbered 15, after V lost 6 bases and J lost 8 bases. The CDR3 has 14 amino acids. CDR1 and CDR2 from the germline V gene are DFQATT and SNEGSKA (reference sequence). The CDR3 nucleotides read TGCAGTGCGCACACAGGGGACCCCGGGTTGGAAGCTTTCTTT. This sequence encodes CSAHTGDPGLEAFF.

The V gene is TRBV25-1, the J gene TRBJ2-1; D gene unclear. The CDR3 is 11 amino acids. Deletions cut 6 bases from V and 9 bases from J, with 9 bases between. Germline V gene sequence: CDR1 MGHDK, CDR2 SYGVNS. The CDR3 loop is CASSVRAEQFF. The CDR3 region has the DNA TGTGCCAGCAGCGTAAGGGCTGAGCAGTTCTTC.

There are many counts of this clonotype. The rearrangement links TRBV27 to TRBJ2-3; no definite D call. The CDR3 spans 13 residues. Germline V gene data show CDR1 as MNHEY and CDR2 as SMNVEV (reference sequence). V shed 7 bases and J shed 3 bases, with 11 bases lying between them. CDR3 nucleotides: TGTGCCAGCATAGCCCCCGGGACAGATACGCAGTATTTT. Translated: CASIAPGTDTQYF.

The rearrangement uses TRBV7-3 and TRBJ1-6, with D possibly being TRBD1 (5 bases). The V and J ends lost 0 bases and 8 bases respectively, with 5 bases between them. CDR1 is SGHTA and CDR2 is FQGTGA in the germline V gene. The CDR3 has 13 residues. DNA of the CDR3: TGTGCCAGCAGCTTAACGGGGGATTCACCCCTCCACTTT. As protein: CASSLTGDSPLHF.

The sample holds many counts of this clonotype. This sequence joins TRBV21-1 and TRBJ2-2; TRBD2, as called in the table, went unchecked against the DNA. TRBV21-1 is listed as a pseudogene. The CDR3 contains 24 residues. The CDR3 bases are TGTGCCAGCAGCAACTCGATTTGGGGGGGGACTAGCGGGGGGGCCCTGTGTGGCACCGGGGAGCTGTTTTTT. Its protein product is CASSNSIWGGTSGGALCGTGELFF.

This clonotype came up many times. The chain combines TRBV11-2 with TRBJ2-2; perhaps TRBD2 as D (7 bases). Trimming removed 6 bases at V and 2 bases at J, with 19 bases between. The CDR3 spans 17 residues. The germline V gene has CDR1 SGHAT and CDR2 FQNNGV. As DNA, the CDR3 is TGTGCCAGCAGGGCTTTGGGGGGGGGGGGCAACACCGGGGAGCTGTTTTTT. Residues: CASRALGGGGNTGELFF.

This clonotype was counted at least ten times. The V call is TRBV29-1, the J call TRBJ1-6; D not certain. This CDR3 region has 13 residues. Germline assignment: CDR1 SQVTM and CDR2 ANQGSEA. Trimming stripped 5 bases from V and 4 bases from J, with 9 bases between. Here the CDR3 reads CSVKDDYNSPLHF. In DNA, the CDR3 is TGCAGCGTTAAGGACGATTATAATTCACCCCTCCACTTT.

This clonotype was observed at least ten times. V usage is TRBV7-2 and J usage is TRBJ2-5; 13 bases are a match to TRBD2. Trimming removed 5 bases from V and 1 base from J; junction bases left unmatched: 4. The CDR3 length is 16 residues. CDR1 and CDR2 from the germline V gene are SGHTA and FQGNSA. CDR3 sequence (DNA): TGTGCCAGCAGCCTTACTAGCGGGGGGGCCCAAGAGACCCAGTACTTC. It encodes CASSLTSGGAQETQYF.

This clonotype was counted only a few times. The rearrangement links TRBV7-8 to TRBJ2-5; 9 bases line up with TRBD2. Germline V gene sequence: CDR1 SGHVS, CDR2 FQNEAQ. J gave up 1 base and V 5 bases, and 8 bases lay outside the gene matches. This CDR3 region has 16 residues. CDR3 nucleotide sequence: TGTGCCAGCAGCGCCCTCGGGCGGGGGGGCCAAGAGACCCAGTACTTC. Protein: CASSALGRGGQETQYF.

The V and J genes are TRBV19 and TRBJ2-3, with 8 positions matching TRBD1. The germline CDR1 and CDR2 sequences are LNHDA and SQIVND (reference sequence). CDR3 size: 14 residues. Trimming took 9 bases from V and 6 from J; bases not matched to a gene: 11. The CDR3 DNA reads TGTGCCAGCAAGGCAGGGGGCTCTCCGGATACGCAGTATTTT. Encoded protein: CASKAGGSPDTQYF.

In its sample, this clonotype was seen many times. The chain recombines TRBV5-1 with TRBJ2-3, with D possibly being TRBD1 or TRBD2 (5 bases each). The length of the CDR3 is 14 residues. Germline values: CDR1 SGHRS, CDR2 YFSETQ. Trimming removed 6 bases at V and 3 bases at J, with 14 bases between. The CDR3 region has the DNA TGCGCCAGCACCGAGGGGTCCGCGACAGATACGCAGTATTTT. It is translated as CASTEGSATDTQYF.

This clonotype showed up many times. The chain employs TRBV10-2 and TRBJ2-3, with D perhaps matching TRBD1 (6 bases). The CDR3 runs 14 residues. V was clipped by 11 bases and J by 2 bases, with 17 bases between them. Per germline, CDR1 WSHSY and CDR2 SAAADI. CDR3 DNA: TGCGCCGTGGGTGGTGGGGGCCCCACAGATACGCAGTATTTT. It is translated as CAVGGGGPTDTQYF.

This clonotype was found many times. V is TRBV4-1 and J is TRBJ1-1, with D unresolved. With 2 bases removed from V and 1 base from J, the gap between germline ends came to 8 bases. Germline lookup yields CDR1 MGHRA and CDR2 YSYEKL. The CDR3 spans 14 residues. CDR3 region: CASSQWTGNTEAFF. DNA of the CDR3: TGCGCCAGCAGCCAATGGACGGGGAACACTGAAGCTTTCTTT.